This T cell receptor (beta chain) was sequenced in a study of blood T cell repertoires in COVID-19. Turning to the study itself: Material from acute and convalescent COVID-19 was sourced from the United States, Italy and Spain. T cells, B-cell-depleted T cells, or PBMCs provided the cDNA or gDNA that served as material.

Per the study methods: Amplified reference gene primers provided the basis for estimating nucleated cell counts. Sequencing used immunoSEQ multiplex PCR; TCRdb keeps in-frame clones, though not all of them. The V and J calls and clone size come from that table; D and trimming were worked out from the DNA. The table records about 160,000 clones, roughly 87% of them present only once. In its sample, this clone was seen once. CDR1 and CDR2 from the germline V gene are SNHLY and FYNNEI. J gave up 0 bases and V 11 bases, and 8 bases lay outside the gene matches. The CDR3 has 16 amino acids. The source material was peripheral blood. This TCR was recovered from a woman aged 60 to 75 who had recovered from COVID-19. V is TRBV2 and J is TRBJ2-3, with 13 bases matching TRBD2. CDR3 sequence (DNA): TGTGCCGGGACCCGGACTAGCGGGGGCAGCACAGATACGCAGTATTTT. Protein product: CAGTRTSGGSTDTQYF. The entire variable domain, with the rest obtained from reference TRBV2 and TRBJ2-3, is as follows: EPEVTQTPSHQVTQMGQEVILRCVPISNHLYFYWYRQILGQKVEFLVSFYNNEISEKSEIFDDQFSVERPDGSNFTLKIRSTKLEDSAMYFCAGTRTSGGSTDTQYFGPGTRLTVL.